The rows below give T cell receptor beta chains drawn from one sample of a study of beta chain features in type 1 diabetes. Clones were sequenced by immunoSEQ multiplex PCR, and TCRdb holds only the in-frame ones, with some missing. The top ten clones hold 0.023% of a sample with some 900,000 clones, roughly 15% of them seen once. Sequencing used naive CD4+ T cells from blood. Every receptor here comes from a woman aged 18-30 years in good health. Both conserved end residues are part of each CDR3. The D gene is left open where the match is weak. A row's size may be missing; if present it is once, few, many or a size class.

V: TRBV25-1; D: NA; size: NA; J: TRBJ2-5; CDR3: CASSDLVQGRETQYF; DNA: TGTGCCAGCAGCGACCTGGTACAGGGACGTGAGACCCAGTACTTC
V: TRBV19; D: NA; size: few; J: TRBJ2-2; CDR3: CASTRTGLNTGELFF; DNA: TGTGCCAGTACCCGAACCGGATTAAACACCGGGGAGCTGTTTTTT
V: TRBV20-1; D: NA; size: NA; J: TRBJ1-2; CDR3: CSARDNGYTF; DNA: TGCAGTGCTAGAGATAATGGCTACACCTTC
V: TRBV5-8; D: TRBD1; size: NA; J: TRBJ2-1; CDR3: CASSLGQGGIWNEQFF; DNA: TGTGCCAGCAGTCTGGGACAGGGTGGAATATGGAATGAGCAGTTCTTC
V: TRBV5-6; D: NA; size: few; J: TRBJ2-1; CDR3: CASSLPDNEQFF; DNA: TGTGCCAGCAGCCTACCTGACAATGAGCAGTTCTTC
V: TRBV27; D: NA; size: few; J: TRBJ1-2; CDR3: CASSLSAFSHWNYGYTF; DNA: TGTGCCAGCAGTTTATCGGCTTTTTCGCACTGGAACTATGGCTACACCTTC
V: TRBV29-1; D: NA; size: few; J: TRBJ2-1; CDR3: CSAGGNYNEQFF; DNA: TGCAGCGCCGGAGGTAACTACAATGAGCAGTTCTTC
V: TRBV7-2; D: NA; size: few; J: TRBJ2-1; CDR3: CASSSSFYNEQFF; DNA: TGTGCCAGCAGCTCTAGCTTCTACAATGAGCAGTTCTTC
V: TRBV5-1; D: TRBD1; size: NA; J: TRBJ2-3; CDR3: CASSLPDRDITDTQYF; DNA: TGCGCCAGCAGCCTCCCGGACAGGGACATCACAGATACGCAGTATTTT
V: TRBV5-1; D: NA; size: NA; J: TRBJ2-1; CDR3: CASSLGSGYNEQFF; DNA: TGCGCCAGCAGCTTGGGTTCGGGATACAATGAGCAGTTCTTC
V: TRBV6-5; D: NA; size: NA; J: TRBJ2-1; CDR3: CASSPNTGNNEQFF; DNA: TGTGCCAGCAGCCCTAATACAGGGAACAATGAGCAGTTCTTC